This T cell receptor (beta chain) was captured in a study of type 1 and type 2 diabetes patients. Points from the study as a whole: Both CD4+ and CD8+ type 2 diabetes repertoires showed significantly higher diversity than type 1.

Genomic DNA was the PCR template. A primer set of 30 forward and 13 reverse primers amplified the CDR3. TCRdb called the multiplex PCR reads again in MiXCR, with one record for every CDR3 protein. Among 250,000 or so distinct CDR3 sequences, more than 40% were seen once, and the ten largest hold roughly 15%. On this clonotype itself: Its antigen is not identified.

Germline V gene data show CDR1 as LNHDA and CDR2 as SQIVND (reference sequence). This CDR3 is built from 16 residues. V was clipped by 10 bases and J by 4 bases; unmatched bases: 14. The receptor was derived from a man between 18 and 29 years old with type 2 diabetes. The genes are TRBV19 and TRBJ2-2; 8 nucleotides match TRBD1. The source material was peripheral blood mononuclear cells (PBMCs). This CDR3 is CATNSRDRFLTGELFF. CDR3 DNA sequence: TGTGCCACCAATTCCCGGGACAGGTTTCTCACCGGGGAGCTGTTTTTT.